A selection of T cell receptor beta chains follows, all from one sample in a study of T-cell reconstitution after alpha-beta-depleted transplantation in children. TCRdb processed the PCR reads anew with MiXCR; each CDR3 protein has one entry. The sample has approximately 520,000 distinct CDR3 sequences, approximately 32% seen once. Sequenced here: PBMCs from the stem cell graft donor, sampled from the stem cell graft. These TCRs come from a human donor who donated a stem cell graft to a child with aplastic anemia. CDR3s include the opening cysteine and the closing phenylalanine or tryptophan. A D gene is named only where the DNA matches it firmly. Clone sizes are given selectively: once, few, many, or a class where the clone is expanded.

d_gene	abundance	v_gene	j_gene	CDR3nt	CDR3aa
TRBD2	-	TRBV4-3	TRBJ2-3	TGCGCCAGCAGCCACCCCGGGAGGGACACAGATACGCAGTATTTT	CASSHPGRDTDTQYF
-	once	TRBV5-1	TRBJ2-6	TGCGCCAGCAGCTTGGACGCCCGCTCTGGGGCCAACGTCCTGACTTTC	CASSLDARSGANVLTF
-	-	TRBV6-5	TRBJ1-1	TGTGCCAGCAGTACTGAGAGGTTGGCAATGAATCAAGCTTTCTTT	CASSTERLAMNQAFF
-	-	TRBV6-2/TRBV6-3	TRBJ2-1	TGTGCCACCGCAAGGGATGAGCAGTTCTTC	CATARDEQFF
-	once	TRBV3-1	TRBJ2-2	TGTGCCAGCTATCGGCGGGGAGGAGGAACCGGGGAGCTGTTTTTT	CASYRRGGGTGELFF
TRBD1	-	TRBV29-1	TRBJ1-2	TGCAGCGTTGCCCAACAAGGGGGCTCGGGCTACACCTTC	CSVAQQGGSGYTF
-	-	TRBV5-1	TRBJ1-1	TGCGCCAGCAGCTTGGATGCGGACACTGAAGCTTTCTTT	CASSLDADTEAFF
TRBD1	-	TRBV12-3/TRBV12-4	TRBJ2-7	TGTGCCAGCACCTGGACAGGGGGATACGAGCAGTACTTC	CASTWTGGYEQYF
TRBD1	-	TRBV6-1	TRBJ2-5	TGTGCCAGCAGTGGGGGGACAGAAAGCTCAGAGACCCAGTACTTC	CASSGGTESSETQYF
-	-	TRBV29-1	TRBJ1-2	TGCAGCGTCGAGACGGGTGGCTACACCTTC	CSVETGGYTF
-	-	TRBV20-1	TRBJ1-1	TGCAGTGCTAGAGATACAGTAAACACTGAAGCTTTCTTT	CSARDTVNTEAFF
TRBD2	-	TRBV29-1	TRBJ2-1	TGCAGCGTTGGTAGTGGAGGTCTAGCGGCCTACAATGAGCAGTTCTTC	CSVGSGGLAAYNEQFF
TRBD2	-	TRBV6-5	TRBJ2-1	TGTGCCAGCAGTTATTATTTTAGCGGGAGCTCCTACAATGAGCAGTTCTTC	CASSYYFSGSSYNEQFF
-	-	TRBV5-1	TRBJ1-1	TGCGCCAGCAGCAAGGACACGATAGGGGCTCTAAGCACTGAAGCTTTCTTT	CASSKDTIGALSTEAFF
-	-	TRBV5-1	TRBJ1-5	TGCGCCAGCAGCTTGGATACAGGGAAGGGTCAGCCCCAGCATTTT	CASSLDTGKGQPQHF
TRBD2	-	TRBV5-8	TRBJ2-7	TGTGCCAGCAGCTTGGGGCCCGGACTAGGCGGCCTTCAGCAGTACTTC	CASSLGPGLGGLQQYF
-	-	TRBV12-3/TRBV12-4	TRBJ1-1	TGTGCCAGCAGTCCTGTGGGGGGGGTTGGGGCTTTCTTT	CASSPVGGVGAFF
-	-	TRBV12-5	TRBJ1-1	TGTGCTAGTGGTTTGGCGGGGTACACTGAAGCTTTCTTT	CASGLAGYTEAFF
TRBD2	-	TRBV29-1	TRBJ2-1	TGCAGCGTTGGACTAGCGGGAAATGAGCAGTTCTTC	CSVGLAGNEQFF
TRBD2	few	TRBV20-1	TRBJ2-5	TGCAGTGCTAGAGAGGCGGGGGGGGAGACCCAGTACTTC	CSAREAGGETQYF
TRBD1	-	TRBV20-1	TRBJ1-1	TGCAGTGCGGGGGACAGGACCGGGACCGGTGAAGCTTTCTTT	CSAGDRTGTGEAFF
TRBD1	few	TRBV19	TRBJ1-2	TGTGCCAGTAGAAATACAGGGGCGACAAACTATGGCTACACCTTC	CASRNTGATNYGYTF
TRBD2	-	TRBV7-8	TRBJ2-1	TGTGCCAGCAGCTTAGCGCTTGTGGCTAGCGGTTCCTACAATGAGCAGTTCTTC	CASSLALVASGSYNEQFF
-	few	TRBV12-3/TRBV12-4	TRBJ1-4	TGTGCCAGCGCAAAGGGTGAAACTAATGAAAAACTGTTTTTT	CASAKGETNEKLFF
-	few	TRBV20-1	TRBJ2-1	TGCAGTGCTGGGCGGCATAGCTCCTACAATGAGCAGTTCTTC	CSAGRHSSYNEQFF
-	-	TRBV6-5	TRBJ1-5	TGTGCCAGCAGTTATCGGCACCCAGGGTCTCGTAGTAGCAATCAGCCCCAGCATTTT	CASSYRHPGSRSSNQPQHF
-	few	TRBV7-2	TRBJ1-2	TGTGCCAGCAGCTGGGAAGGGTATGGCTACACCTTC	CASSWEGYGYTF
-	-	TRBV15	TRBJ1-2	TGTGCCACCAGCAGAGATAACGGCTATGGCTACACCTTC	CATSRDNGYGYTF
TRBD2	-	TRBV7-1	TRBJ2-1	TGTGCCAGCAGCTCCGACCCACGTCTTGGACTAGCGGGAGTGCCAAGCTCCTACAATGAGCAGTTCTTC	CASSSDPRLGLAGVPSSYNEQFF
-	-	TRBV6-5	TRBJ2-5	TGTGCCAGCAGTTACATCAGGGACCACGAGACCCAGTACTTC	CASSYIRDHETQYF
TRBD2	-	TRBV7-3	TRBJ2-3	TGTGCCAGCAGCCCCGGGACTAGCGGGAGTGCCGGGGAGACGCAGTATTTT	CASSPGTSGSAGETQYF
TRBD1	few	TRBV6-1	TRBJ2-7	TGTGCCAGCAGAGGACAGGGCGTTCACGAGCAGTACTTC	CASRGQGVHEQYF